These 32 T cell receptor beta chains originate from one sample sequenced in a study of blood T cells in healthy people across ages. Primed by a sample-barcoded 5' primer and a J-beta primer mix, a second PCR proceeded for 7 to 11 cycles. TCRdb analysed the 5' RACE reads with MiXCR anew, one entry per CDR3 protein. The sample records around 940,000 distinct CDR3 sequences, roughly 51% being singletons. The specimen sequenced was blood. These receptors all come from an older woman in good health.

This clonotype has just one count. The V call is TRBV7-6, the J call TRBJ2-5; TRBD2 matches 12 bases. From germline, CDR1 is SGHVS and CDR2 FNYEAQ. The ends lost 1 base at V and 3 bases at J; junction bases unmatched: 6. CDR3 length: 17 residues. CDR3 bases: TGTGCCAGCAGCTTAGTCCTAGCGGGAGGGCTTGAAGAGACCCAGTACTTC. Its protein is CASSLVLAGGLEETQYF.

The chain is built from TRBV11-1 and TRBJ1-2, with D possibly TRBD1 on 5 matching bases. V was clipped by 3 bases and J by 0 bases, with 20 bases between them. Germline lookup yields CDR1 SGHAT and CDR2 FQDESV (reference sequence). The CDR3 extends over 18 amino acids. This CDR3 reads CASSLGRDRRPSNYGYTF. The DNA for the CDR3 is TGTGCCAGCAGCTTGGGTCGGGACCGAAGACCCTCTAACTATGGCTACACCTTC.

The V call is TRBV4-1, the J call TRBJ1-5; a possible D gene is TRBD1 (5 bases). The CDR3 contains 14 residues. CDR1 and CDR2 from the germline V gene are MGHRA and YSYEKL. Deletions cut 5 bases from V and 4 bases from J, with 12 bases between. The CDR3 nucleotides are TGCGCCAGCAGCTCCAGGGTAAGGAATCAGCCCCAGCATTTT. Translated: CASSSRVRNQPQHF.

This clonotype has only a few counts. CDR3 protein: CASSSGLAGAKAKNIQYF. CDR3 DNA: TGTGCCAGCAGTTCCGGACTAGCGGGAGCTAAAGCCAAAAACATTCAGTACTTC. The chain combines TRBV6-2 or TRBV6-3 with TRBJ2-4, with TRBD2 matching over 13 bases. CDR3 length: 18 amino acids. Germline values: CDR1 MNHEY, CDR2 SVGEGT. Losses at the gene ends were 4 bases for V and 0 bases for J; bases not matched to a gene: 6.

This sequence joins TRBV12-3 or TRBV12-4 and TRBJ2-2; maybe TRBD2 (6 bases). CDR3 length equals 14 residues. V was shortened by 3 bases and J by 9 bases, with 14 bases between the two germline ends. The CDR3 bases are TGTGCCAGCAGTTTGCGTACTAGCAGCAGGGAGCTGTTTTTT. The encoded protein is CASSLRTSSRELFF.

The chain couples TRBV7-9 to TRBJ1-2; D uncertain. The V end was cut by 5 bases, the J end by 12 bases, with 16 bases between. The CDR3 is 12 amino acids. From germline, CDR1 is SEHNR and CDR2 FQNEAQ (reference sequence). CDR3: CASSPTAERDTF. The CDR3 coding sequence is TGTGCCAGCAGCCCCACGGCGGAACGTGACACCTTC.

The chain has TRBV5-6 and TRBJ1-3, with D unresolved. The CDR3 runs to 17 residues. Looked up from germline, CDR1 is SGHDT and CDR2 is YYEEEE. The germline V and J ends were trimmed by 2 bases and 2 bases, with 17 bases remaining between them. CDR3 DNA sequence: TGTGCCAGCAGCTTTGAAACGGGGATCGCGGCTGGAAACACCATATATTTT. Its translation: CASSFETGIAAGNTIYF.

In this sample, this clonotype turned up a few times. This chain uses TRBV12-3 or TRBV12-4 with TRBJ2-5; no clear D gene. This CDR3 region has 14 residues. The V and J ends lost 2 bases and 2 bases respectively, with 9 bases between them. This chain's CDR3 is CASSLMGIQETQYF. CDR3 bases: TGTGCCAGCAGTTTAATGGGAATTCAAGAGACCCAGTACTTC.

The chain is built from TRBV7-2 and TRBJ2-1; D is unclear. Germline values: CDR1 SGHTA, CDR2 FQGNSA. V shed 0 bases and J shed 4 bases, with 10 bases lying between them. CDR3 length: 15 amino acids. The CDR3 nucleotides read TGTGCCAGCAGCTTAGCAGGGCTGGGTTACAATGAGCAGTTCTTC. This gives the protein CASSLAGLGYNEQFF.

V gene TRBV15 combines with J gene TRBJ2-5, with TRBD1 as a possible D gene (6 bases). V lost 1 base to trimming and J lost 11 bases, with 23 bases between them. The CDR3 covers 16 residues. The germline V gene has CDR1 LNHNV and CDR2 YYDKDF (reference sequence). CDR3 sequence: CATSRAGQISYNEQYF. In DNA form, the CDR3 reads TGTGCCACCAGCAGAGCCGGACAGATATCCTACAATGAGCAGTACTTC.

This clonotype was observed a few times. CDR3: CSAPSRADIFTDTQYF. The CDR3, as DNA: TGCAGTGCCCCCTCCAGGGCGGACATTTTCACAGATACGCAGTATTTT. The chain joins TRBV20-1 to TRBJ2-3, with D maybe TRBD1 (5 bases). The germline V and J ends were trimmed by 6 bases and 2 bases, with 21 bases remaining between them. CDR1 is DFQATT and CDR2 is SNEGSKA in the germline V gene (reference sequence). The CDR3 has 16 residues.

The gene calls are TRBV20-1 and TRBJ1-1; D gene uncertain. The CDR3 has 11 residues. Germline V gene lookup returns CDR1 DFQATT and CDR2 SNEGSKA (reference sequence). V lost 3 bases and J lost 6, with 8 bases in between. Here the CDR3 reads CSARVTSEAFF. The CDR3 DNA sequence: TGCAGTGCTAGGGTCACATCTGAAGCTTTCTTT.

For the CDR3, the DNA is TGTGCCAGCAGTGTCGGGACAGGGGGGCACGAGCAGTACTTC. It is translated as CASSVGTGGHEQYF. V usage is TRBV2 and J usage is TRBJ2-7; 11 nucleotides line up with TRBD1. V dropped 4 bases and J dropped 5; count of bases not matched to a gene: 4. The CDR3 runs to 14 residues. Looked up from germline, CDR1 is SNHLY and CDR2 is FYNNEI.

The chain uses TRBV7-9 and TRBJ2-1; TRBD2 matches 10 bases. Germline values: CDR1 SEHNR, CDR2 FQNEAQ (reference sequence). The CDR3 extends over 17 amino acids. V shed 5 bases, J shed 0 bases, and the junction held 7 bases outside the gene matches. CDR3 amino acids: CASSPASGGSSYNEQFF. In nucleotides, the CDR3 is TGTGCCAGCAGCCCGGCTAGCGGGGGAAGCTCCTACAATGAGCAGTTCTTC.

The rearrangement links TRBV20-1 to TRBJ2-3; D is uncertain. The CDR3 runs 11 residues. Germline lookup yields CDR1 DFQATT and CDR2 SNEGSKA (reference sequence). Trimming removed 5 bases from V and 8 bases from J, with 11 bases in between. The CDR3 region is CSALSGVTQYF. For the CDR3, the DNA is TGCAGTGCTCTGAGTGGGGTTACGCAGTATTTT.

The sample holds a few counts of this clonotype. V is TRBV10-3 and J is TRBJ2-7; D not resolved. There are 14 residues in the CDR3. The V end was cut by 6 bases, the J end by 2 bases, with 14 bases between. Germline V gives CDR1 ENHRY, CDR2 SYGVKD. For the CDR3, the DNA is TGTGCCATCAGCTCTGCCGAAGGAACCTACGAGCAGTACTTC. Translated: CAISSAEGTYEQYF.

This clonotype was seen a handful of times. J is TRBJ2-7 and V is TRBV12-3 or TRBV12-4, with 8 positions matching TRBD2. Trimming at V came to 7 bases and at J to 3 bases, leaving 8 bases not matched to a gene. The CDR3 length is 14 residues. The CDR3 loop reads CASKLAALDYEQYF. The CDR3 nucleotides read TGTGCCAGCAAACTAGCGGCGCTTGACTACGAGCAGTACTTC.

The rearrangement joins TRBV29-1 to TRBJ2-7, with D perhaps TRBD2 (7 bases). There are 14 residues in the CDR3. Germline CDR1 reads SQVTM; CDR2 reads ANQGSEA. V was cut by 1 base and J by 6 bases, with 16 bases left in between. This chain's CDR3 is CSVEAGGADCEQYF. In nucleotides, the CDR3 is TGCAGCGTTGAAGCGGGGGGCGCGGACTGCGAGCAGTACTTC.

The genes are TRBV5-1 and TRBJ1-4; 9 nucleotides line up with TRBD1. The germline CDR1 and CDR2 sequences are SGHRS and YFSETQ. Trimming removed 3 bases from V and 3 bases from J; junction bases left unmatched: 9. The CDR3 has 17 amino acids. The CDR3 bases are TGCGCCAGCAGCTCCCACAGGGGGCGTGAGGCTAATGAAAAACTGTTTTTT. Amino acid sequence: CASSSHRGREANEKLFF.

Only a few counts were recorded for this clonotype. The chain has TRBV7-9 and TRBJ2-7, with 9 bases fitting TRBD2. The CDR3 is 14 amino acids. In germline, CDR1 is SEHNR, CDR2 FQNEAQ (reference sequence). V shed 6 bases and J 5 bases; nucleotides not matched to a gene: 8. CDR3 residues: CASRPGTSLDEQYF. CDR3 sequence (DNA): TGTGCCAGCAGACCCGGGACTAGCCTGGACGAGCAGTACTTC.

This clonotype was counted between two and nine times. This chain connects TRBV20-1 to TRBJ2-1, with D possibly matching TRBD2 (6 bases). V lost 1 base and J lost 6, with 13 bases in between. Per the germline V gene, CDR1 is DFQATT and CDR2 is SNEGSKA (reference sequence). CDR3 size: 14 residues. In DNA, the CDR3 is TGCAGTGCTAGAGCCAGTATGGGGGGCAATGAGCAGTTCTTC. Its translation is CSARASMGGNEQFF.

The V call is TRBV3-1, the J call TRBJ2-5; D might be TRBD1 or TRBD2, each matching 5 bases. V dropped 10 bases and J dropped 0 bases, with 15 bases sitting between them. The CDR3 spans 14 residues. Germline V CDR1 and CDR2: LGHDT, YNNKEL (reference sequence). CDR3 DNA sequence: TGTGCCACCGTCAGGGCGGGCAACCAAGAGACCCAGTACTTC. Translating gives CATVRAGNQETQYF.

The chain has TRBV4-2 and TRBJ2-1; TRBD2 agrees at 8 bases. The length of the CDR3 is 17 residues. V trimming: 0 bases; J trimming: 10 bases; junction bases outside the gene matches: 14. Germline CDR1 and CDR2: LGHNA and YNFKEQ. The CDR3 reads CASSQEGVPAGVWEQFF. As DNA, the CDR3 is TGTGCCAGCAGCCAAGAAGGGGTCCCAGCGGGAGTATGGGAGCAGTTCTTC.

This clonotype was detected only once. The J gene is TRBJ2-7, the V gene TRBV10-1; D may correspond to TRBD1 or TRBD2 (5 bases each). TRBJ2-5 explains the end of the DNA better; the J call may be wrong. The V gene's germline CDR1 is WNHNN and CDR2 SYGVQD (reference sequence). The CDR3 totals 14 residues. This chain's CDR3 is CASRAVRDEETQYF. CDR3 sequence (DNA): TGCGCCAGCAGGGCTGTCAGGGACGAGGAGACCCAGTACTTC.

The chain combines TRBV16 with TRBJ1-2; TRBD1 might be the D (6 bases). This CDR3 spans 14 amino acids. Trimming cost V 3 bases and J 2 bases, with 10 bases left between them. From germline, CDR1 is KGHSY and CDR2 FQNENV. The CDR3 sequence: CASSQLTGNYGYTF. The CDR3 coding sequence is TGTGCCAGCAGCCAGCTCACAGGGAACTATGGCTACACCTTC.

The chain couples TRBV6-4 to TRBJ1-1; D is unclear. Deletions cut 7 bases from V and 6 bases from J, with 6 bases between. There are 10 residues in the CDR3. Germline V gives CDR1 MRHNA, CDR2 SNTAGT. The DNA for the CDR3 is TGTGCCAGCAACAAGCCTGAAGCTTTCTTT. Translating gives CASNKPEAFF.

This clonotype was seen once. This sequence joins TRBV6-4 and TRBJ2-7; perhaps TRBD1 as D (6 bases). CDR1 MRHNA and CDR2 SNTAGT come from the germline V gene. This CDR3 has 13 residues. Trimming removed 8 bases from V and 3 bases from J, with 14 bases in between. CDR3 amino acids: CASVAGRGYEQYF. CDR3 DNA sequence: TGTGCCAGCGTGGCTGGCAGGGGCTACGAGCAGTACTTC.

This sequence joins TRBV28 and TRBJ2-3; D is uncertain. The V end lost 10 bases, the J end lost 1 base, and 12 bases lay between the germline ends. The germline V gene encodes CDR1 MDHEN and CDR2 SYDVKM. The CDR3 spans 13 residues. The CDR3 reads CATVSGRTDTQYF. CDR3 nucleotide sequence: TGTGCCACGGTCTCGGGCCGCACAGATACGCAGTATTTT.

The CDR3 reads CATSDTGQGAYQPQHF. The CDR3 coding sequence is TGTGCCACCAGTGATACGGGACAGGGGGCTTACCAGCCCCAGCATTTT. The chain uses TRBV24-1 and TRBJ1-5; 12 bases fit TRBD1. This CDR3 has 16 amino acids. J gave up 7 bases and V 3 bases, and 6 bases lay outside the gene matches. In germline, CDR1 is KGHDR, CDR2 SFDVKD.

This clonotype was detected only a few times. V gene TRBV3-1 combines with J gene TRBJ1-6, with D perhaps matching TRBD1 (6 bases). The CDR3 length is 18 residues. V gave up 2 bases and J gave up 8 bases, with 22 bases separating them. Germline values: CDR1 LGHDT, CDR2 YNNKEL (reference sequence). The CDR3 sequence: CASSQHFGGQRGDSPLHF. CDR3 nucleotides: TGTGCCAGCAGCCAACATTTCGGGGGGCAGCGGGGTGATTCACCCCTCCACTTT.

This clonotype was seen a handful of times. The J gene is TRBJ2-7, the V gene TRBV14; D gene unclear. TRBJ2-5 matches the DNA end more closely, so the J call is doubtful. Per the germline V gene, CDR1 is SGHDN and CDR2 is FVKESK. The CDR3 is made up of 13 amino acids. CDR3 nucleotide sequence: TGTGCCAGCAGCCGGGGAAGGGTGGAGACCCAGTACTTC. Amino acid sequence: CASSRGRVETQYF.

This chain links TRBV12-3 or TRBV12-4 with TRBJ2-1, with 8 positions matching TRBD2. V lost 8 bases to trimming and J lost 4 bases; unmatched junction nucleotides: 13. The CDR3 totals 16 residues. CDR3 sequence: CASGFGLAGIYNEQFF. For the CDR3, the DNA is TGTGCCAGCGGCTTCGGACTAGCCGGAATATACAATGAGCAGTTCTTC.